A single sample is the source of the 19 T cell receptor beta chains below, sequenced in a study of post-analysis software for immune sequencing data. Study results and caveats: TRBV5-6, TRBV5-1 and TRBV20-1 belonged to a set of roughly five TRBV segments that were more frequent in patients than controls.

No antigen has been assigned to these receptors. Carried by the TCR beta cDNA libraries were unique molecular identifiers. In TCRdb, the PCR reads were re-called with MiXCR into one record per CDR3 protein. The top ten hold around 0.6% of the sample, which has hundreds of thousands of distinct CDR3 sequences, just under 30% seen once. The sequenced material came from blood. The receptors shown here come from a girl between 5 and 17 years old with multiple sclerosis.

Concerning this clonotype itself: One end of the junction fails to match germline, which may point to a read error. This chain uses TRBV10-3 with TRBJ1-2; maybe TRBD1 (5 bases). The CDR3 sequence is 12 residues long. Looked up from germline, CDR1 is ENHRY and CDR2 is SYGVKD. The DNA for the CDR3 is TGTGCCAGCAGGGAAACAAACTGTGGCTACACCTTC. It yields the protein CASRETNCGYTF.

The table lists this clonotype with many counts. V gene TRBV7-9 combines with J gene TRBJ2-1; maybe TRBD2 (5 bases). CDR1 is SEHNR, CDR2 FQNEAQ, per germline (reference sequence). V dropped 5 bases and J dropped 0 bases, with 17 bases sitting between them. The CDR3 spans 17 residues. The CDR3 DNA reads TGTGCCAGCAGCCAACACCTAGGACTTCCCTCCTACAATGAGCAGTTCTTC. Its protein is CASSQHLGLPSYNEQFF.

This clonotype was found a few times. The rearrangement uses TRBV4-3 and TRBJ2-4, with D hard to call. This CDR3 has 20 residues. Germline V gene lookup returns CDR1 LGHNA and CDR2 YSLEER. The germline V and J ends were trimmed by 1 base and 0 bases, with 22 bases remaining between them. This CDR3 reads CASSQVIMNPLILAKNIQYF. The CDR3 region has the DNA TGCGCCAGCAGCCAAGTCATAATGAACCCCTTGATACTAGCCAAAAACATTCAGTACTTC.

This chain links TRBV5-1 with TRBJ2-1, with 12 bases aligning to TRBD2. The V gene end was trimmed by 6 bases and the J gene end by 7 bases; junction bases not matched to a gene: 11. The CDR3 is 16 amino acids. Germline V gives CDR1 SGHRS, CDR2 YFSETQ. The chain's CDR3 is CASTPGILAGGNEQFF. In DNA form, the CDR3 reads TGCGCCAGCACCCCGGGGATACTAGCGGGGGGAAATGAGCAGTTCTTC.

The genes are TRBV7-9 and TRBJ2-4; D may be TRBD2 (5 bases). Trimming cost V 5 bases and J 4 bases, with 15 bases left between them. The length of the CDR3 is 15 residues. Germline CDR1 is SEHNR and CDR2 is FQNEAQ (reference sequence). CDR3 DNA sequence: TGTGCCAGCAGCCGGCCCCGGGGTACAAAAAACATTCAGTACTTC. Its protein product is CASSRPRGTKNIQYF.

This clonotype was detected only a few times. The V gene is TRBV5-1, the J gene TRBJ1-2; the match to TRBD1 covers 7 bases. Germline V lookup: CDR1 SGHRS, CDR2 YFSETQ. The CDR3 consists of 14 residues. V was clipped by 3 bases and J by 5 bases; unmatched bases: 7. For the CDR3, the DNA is TGCGCCAGCAGCTACCGGGACAGCCTATATGGCTACACCTTC. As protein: CASSYRDSLYGYTF.

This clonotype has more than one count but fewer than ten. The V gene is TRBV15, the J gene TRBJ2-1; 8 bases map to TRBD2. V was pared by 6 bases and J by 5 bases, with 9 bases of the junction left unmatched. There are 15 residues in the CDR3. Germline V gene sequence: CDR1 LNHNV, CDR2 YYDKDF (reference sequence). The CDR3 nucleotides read TGTGCCACCAGTACTAGGACTAGCAGCCACAATGAGCAGTTCTTC. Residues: CATSTRTSSHNEQFF.

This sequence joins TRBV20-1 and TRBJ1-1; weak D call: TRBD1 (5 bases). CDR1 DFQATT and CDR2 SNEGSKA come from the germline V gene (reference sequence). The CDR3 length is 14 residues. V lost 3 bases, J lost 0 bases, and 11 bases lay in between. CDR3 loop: CSARGGLMNTEAFF. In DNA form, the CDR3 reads TGCAGTGCTAGGGGGGGACTAATGAACACTGAAGCTTTCTTT.

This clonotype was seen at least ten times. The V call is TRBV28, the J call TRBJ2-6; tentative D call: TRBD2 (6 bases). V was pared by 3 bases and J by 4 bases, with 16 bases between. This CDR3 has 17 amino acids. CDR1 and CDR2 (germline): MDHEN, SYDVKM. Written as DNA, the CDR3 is TGTGCCAGCAGTTTGGGGGGAGAACACCCCGGGGCCAACGTCCTGACTTTC. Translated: CASSLGGEHPGANVLTF. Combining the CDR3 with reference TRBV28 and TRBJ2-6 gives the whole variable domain DVKVTQSSRYLVKRTGEKVFLECVQDMDHENMFWYRQDPGLGLRLIYFSYDVKMKEKGDIPEGYSVSREKKERFSLILESASTNQTSMYLCASSLGGEHPGANVLTFGAGSRLTVL.

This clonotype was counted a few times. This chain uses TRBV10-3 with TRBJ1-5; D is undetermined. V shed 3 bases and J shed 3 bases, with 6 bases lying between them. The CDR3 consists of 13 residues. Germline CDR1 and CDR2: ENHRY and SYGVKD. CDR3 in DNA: TGTGCCATCAGTGACGGCAACAATCAGCCCCAGCATTTT. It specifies CAISDGNNQPQHF.

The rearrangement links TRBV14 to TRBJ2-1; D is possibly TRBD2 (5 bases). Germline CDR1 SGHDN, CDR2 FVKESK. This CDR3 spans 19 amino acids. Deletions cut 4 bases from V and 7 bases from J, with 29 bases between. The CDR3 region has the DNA TGTGCCAGCAGCCGATCCCGGGTGATCTGGGAGAATGGGGAAAATGAGCAGTTCTTC. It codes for CASSRSRVIWENGENEQFF.

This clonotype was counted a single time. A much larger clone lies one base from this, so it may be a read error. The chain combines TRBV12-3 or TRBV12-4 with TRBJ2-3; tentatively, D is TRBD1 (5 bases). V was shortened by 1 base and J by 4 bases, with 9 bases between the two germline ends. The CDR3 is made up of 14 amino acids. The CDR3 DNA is TGTGCCAGCAGTTTAGGCTGGGGCCCAGATACGCAGTATTTT. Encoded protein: CASSLGWGPDTQYF.

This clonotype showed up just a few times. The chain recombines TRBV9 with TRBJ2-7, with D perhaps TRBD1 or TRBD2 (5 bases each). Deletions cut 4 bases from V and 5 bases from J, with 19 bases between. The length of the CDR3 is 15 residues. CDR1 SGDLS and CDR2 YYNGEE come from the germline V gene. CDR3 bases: TGTGCCAGCAGCCCCCACCTCAGGGAGACCAACGAGCAGTACTTC. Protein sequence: CASSPHLRETNEQYF.

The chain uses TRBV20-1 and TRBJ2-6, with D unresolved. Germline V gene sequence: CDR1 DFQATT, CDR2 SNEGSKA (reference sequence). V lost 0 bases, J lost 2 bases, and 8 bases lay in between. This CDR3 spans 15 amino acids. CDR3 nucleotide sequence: TGCAGTGCTAGAGATTGGCAGGCTGGGGCCAACGTCCTGACTTTC. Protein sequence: CSARDWQAGANVLTF.

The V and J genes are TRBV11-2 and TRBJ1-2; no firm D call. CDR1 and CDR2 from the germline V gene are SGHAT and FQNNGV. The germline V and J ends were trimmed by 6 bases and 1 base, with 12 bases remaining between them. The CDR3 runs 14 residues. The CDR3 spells CASREVARNYGYTF. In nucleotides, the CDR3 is TGTGCCAGCAGGGAAGTGGCCCGTAACTATGGCTACACCTTC.

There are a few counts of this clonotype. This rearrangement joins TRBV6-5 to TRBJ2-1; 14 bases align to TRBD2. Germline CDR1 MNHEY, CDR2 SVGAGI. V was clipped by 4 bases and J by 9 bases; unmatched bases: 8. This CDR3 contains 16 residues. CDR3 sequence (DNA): TGTGCCAGCAGTTTTCGGACTAGCGGGAGGAAAGTTGAGCAGTTCTTC. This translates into CASSFRTSGRKVEQFF.

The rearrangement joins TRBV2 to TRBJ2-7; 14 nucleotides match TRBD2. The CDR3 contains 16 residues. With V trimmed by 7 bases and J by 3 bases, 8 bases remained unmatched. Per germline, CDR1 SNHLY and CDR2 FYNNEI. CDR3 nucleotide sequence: TGTGCCAGCATTTCTCGGACTAGCGGGAGGAGCTACGAGCAGTACTTC. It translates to CASISRTSGRSYEQYF.

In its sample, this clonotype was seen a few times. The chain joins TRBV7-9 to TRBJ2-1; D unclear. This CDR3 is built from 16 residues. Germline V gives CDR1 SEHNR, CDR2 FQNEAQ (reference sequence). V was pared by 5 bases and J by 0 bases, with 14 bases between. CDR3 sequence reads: CASSPVRVSSYNEQFF. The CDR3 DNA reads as TGTGCCAGCAGCCCGGTTAGGGTAAGCTCCTACAATGAGCAGTTCTTC.

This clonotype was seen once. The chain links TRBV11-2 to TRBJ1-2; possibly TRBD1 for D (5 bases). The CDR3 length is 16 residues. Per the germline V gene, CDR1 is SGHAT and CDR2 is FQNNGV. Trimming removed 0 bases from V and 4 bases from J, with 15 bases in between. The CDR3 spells CASSLEGGTGPYGYTF. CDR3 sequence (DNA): TGTGCCAGCAGCTTAGAAGGCGGGACGGGACCCTATGGCTACACCTTC.